The 30 T cell receptor beta chains listed next were all sequenced from one sample in a study of response to subunit inactivated influenza vaccine. TCRdb redid the calling of the RT-PCR reads with MiXCR, one entry per CDR3 protein. The sample has a few hundred thousand distinct CDR3 sequences, approximately 23% seen once; the top ten hold 10%. The sequencing used PBMCs from blood, collected less than 22 months after vaccination. The receptors were sampled from a man aged 50-75 years who received an inactivated influenza vaccine.

The V and J genes are TRBV4-1 and TRBJ2-5; D is ambiguous. CDR3 length equals 13 residues. Looked up from germline, CDR1 is MGHRA and CDR2 is YSYEKL. Deletions cut 1 base from V and 3 bases from J, with 6 bases between. The CDR3 region has the DNA TGCGCCAGCAGCCAAGCTCGGAAAGAGACCCAGTACTTC. Translating gives CASSQARKETQYF.

V gene TRBV6-1 combines with J gene TRBJ1-2, with 9 positions matching TRBD1. The junction had 16 bases not matched to a gene; V was cut back by 7 bases and J by 10 bases. Germline CDR1 MNHNS, CDR2 SASEGT. The CDR3 is 15 amino acids. The CDR3 protein is CASTEGWVTGGIYTF. CDR3 in DNA: TGTGCCAGCACCGAAGGGTGGGTGACAGGGGGTATCTACACCTTC.

This clonotype was picked up a small number of times. The chain couples TRBV18 to TRBJ2-3; 9 nucleotides agree with TRBD1. The CDR3 contains 13 residues. J gave up 3 bases and V 8 bases, and 3 bases lay outside the gene matches. Germline V gene sequence: CDR1 KGHSH, CDR2 LQKENI. CDR3 DNA sequence: TGTGCCAGCCAAGGACAGGGGACAGATACGCAGTATTTT. This sequence encodes CASQGQGTDTQYF.

The genes are TRBV2 and TRBJ1-6; 9 nucleotides align to TRBD1. The J segment lost 10 bases and the V segment lost 6 bases, leaving 10 bases of the junction unmatched. CDR3 length: 15 amino acids. The germline V gene has CDR1 SNHLY and CDR2 FYNNEI. The chain's CDR3 is CASRDTGGLRSPLHF. CDR3 bases: TGTGCCAGCAGGGATACAGGGGGCCTCAGGTCACCCCTCCACTTT.

The sample holds many counts of this clonotype. V is TRBV7-2 and J is TRBJ1-3; D remains unclear. The V and J ends lost 1 base and 3 bases respectively, with 1 base between them. The CDR3 loop spans 12 amino acids. Per germline, CDR1 SGHTA and CDR2 FQGNSA. The CDR3 coding sequence is TGTGCCAGCAGCTTAGATGGAAACACCATATATTTT. Translation: CASSLDGNTIYF.

This clonotype was seen a handful of times. V is TRBV18 and J is TRBJ1-1, with D uncertain. The V and J ends lost 0 bases and 1 base respectively, with 12 bases between them. Germline V lookup: CDR1 KGHSH, CDR2 LQKENI. The CDR3 runs 16 residues. In DNA, the CDR3 is TGTGCCAGCTCACCACCCTCTTTGGGCGCGAACACTGAAGCTTTCTTT. Protein sequence: CASSPPSLGANTEAFF.

Only a few counts were recorded for this clonotype. CDR3 coding DNA: TGTGCCAGCAGTGGCGGCAATTCACCCCTCCACTTT. It is translated as CASSGGNSPLHF. V and J are TRBV2 and TRBJ1-6; D is uncertain. Germline V gene data show CDR1 as SNHLY and CDR2 as FYNNEI. The CDR3 has 12 amino acids. V was clipped by 4 bases and J by 7 bases, with 5 bases between them.

This clonotype was counted at least ten times. The V gene is TRBV19, the J gene TRBJ1-5, with 7 bases matching TRBD1. The J segment lost 4 bases and the V segment lost 8 bases, leaving 14 bases of the junction unmatched. This CDR3 is built from 16 residues. CDR1 is LNHDA and CDR2 is SQIVND in the germline V gene (reference sequence). CDR3 nucleotides: TGTGCCAGTTCCCCGACAGGGCCCCCATCTAATCAGCCCCAGCATTTT. Translation gives CASSPTGPPSNQPQHF.

This clonotype appeared once. The chain has TRBV3-1 and TRBJ2-5; D is unresolved. The CDR3 contains 12 residues. Per germline, CDR1 LGHDT and CDR2 YNNKEL (reference sequence). V was pared by 1 base and J by 5 bases, with 5 bases between. CDR3 protein: CASSQATETQYF. The DNA for the CDR3 is TGTGCCAGCAGCCAAGCTACGGAGACCCAGTACTTC.

Only a few counts were recorded for this clonotype. This chain connects TRBV15 to TRBJ1-2, with a weak D call TRBD1 (5 bases). There are 14 residues in the CDR3. Per the germline V gene, CDR1 is LNHNV and CDR2 is YYDKDF (reference sequence). V was trimmed by 0 bases and J by 8 bases, leaving 13 bases between them. The CDR3: CATSRDRTGGGYTF. The CDR3 region has the DNA TGTGCCACCAGCAGAGATAGAACAGGTGGCGGCTACACCTTC.

This clonotype has just a few counts. The chain recombines TRBV12-3 or TRBV12-4 with TRBJ1-5; D call uncertain. The CDR3 loop spans 16 amino acids. The V end lost 5 bases, the J end lost 1 base, and 15 bases lay between the germline ends. CDR3 nucleotides: TGTGCCAGCAGTCCCCCGGGCCGCGGGAGCAATCAGCCCCAGCATTTT. This gives the protein CASSPPGRGSNQPQHF.

J is TRBJ2-7 and V is TRBV3-1; D is uncertain. Per the germline V gene, CDR1 is LGHDT and CDR2 is YNNKEL (reference sequence). V was cut by 0 bases and J by 3 bases, with 12 bases left in between. This CDR3 has 15 residues. The CDR3 region is CASSQDLTLVYEQYF. The CDR3 coding sequence is TGTGCCAGCAGCCAAGATTTGACCCTCGTCTACGAGCAGTACTTC.

This clonotype was counted only a few times. The CDR3 reads CASRSLAGGSYNEQFF. The CDR3 nucleotides read TGTGCCAGCAGGTCCCTAGCGGGAGGATCCTACAATGAGCAGTTCTTC. The V and J genes are TRBV28 and TRBJ2-1, with TRBD2 matching over 11 bases. Per germline, CDR1 MDHEN and CDR2 SYDVKM. The V segment lost 6 bases and the J segment 1 base; nucleotides outside the gene matches: 5. The CDR3 loop spans 16 amino acids.

Turning to this clonotype: An end of the junction differs from the germline gene, which may be a read error. The chain carries TRBV12-3 or TRBV12-4 and TRBJ1-1, with D unclear. CDR3 length equals 14 residues. CDR3 region: CASITNRGNTKAFF. The CDR3 DNA reads TGTGCCAGCATTACCAACCGTGGGAACACTAAAGCTTTCTTT.

This rearrangement joins TRBV11-1 to TRBJ2-5; maybe TRBD2 (5 bases). Germline values: CDR1 SGHAT, CDR2 FQDESV (reference sequence). CDR3 length: 15 amino acids. Trimming cost V 2 bases and J 7 bases, with 17 bases left between them. The CDR3 region is CASSLYQAGRGTQYF. CDR3 DNA: TGTGCCAGCAGCTTATATCAGGCGGGCCGTGGGACCCAGTACTTC.

The chain joins TRBV19 to TRBJ1-6; 8 nucleotides line up with TRBD1. This CDR3 comprises 13 residues. Germline V gene lookup returns CDR1 LNHDA and CDR2 SQIVND (reference sequence). V gave up 7 bases and J gave up 10 bases; unmatched junction bases: 6. The CDR3 bases are TGTGCCAGTAACGACAGGGGTCACTCACCCCTCCACTTT. Its protein product is CASNDRGHSPLHF.

Ten or more counts support this clonotype. The genes are TRBV10-3 and TRBJ1-2, with D perhaps TRBD1 (5 bases). The CDR3 covers 13 residues. CDR1 ENHRY and CDR2 SYGVKD come from the germline V gene. Between the trimmed V and J ends, which lost 7 bases and 1 base, there was a span of 10 bases. CDR3: CAIMGPGNYGYTF. CDR3 nucleotide sequence: TGTGCCATCATGGGACCGGGTAACTATGGCTACACCTTC.

This clonotype was counted ten times or more. The chain is built from TRBV29-1 and TRBJ1-2, with 7 bases matching TRBD1. This CDR3 is built from 13 residues. After removal of 6 bases from V and 3 bases from J, the junction contained 7 bases not matched to a gene. Germline assignment: CDR1 SQVTM and CDR2 ANQGSEA. DNA for the CDR3: TGCAGCGTAGCTAGGGACAGTTACTATGGCTACACCTTC. Translated: CSVARDSYYGYTF.

In this sample, this clonotype turned up a few times. V gene TRBV6-5 combines with J gene TRBJ2-5; 8 bases line up with TRBD1. The J segment lost 5 bases and the V segment lost 2 bases, leaving 7 bases of the junction unmatched. The V gene's germline CDR1 is MNHEY and CDR2 SVGAGI. The CDR3 runs to 15 residues. The CDR3 spells CASSYGQGAGETQYF. The CDR3 DNA follows: TGTGCCAGCAGTTACGGTCAGGGGGCGGGGGAGACCCAGTACTTC.

The V call is TRBV25-1, the J call TRBJ1-1, with TRBD1 identical over 9 bases. The J segment lost 5 bases and the V segment lost 4 bases, leaving 5 bases of the junction unmatched. Germline assignment: CDR1 MGHDK and CDR2 SYGVNS. The length of the CDR3 is 14 residues. This CDR3 reads CASSARDRATEAFF. The CDR3 DNA is TGTGCCAGCAGTGCAAGGGACAGGGCGACTGAAGCTTTCTTT.

This clonotype was detected a few times. The chain has TRBV3-1 and TRBJ1-1; the match to TRBD1 covers 7 bases. V was clipped by 0 bases and J by 10 bases; unmatched bases: 11. Germline values: CDR1 LGHDT, CDR2 YNNKEL (reference sequence). The length of the CDR3 is 15 residues. CDR3 sequence: CASSQDLLGAGGAFF. In DNA form, the CDR3 reads TGTGCCAGCAGCCAAGATCTTTTGGGAGCAGGGGGAGCTTTCTTT.

This clonotype showed up just a few times. This chain joins TRBV23-1 and TRBJ1-3, with TRBD1 as a possible D gene (6 bases). TRBV23-1 is flagged as an ORF with uncertain function. The CDR3 has 16 residues. V lost 5 bases to trimming and J lost 0 bases, with 14 bases between them. In DNA, the CDR3 is TGCGCCAGCAGTGCGACAGGCGTGAGCTCTGGAAACACCATATATTTT. The encoded protein is CASSATGVSSGNTIYF.

The chain employs TRBV5-4 and TRBJ2-7; D uncertain. Trimming took off 5 bases at V and 7 bases at J, with 16 bases between the two ends. CDR3 length equals 13 residues. Germline V gives CDR1 SGHNT, CDR2 YYREEE (reference sequence). The CDR3 region is CASRRDEPGEQYF. The CDR3 nucleotides read TGTGCCAGCAGACGAGATGAACCCGGGGAGCAGTACTTC.

This clonotype was detected many times. The gene calls are TRBV9 and TRBJ1-3; 7 bases are shared with TRBD1. The V and J ends lost 4 bases and 0 bases, in that order; junction bases with no gene match: 10. Germline assignment: CDR1 SGDLS and CDR2 YYNGEE. The CDR3 totals 17 residues. The CDR3 region is CASSISGQLHSGNTIYF. The DNA for the CDR3 is TGTGCCAGCAGCATATCGGGACAGTTGCACTCTGGAAACACCATATATTTT.

The gene calls are TRBV7-8 and TRBJ1-4; no reliable D call. CDR1 and CDR2 (germline): SGHVS, FQNEAQ. Trimming left V 5 bases short and J 8 bases short, with 15 bases between. The CDR3 contains 14 residues. CDR3 sequence reads: CASSKQASAEKLFF. The CDR3 coding sequence is TGTGCCAGCAGCAAGCAGGCCTCAGCGGAAAAACTGTTTTTT.

This clonotype has a count of ten or more. The V gene is TRBV24-1, the J gene TRBJ1-5; D uncertain. Trimming removed 0 bases from V and 6 bases from J, with 2 bases in between. The germline V gene has CDR1 KGHDR and CDR2 SFDVKD. The CDR3 runs to 12 residues. CDR3 DNA sequence: TGTGCCACCAGTGATTTGGGTCAGCCCCAGCATTTT. Amino acids: CATSDLGQPQHF.

With respect to this clonotype: Since a much larger clone is just one base distant, this may be a read error. The chain combines TRBV11-2 with TRBJ2-3; D may match TRBD1 or TRBD2 (5 bases each). The CDR3 loop spans 12 amino acids. The germline gives CDR1 SGHAT, CDR2 FQNNGV. The CDR3 sequence: CASSSSTGTQYF. The CDR3 coding sequence is TGTGCCAGCAGCTCTAGCACAGGTACGCAGTATTTT.

This clonotype was observed a few times. The chain couples TRBV12-3 or TRBV12-4 to TRBJ1-3; D is ambiguous. CDR3 size: 17 residues. V dropped 2 bases and J dropped 0 bases, with 14 bases sitting between them. Here the CDR3 reads CASSLRFGSISGNTIYF. The CDR3 region has the DNA TGTGCCAGCAGTTTACGTTTCGGATCAATCTCTGGAAACACCATATATTTT.

This clonotype occurred a few times. The chain uses TRBV20-1 and TRBJ2-1, with 7 bases matching TRBD1. V gave up 6 bases and J gave up 2 bases; unmatched junction bases: 10. The CDR3 runs 15 residues. From germline, CDR1 is DFQATT and CDR2 SNEGSKA (reference sequence). CDR3 in amino acids: CSATAGTDAYNEQFF. The CDR3 DNA is TGCAGTGCAACGGCCGGGACAGATGCCTACAATGAGCAGTTCTTC.

This clonotype was found a few times. The chain employs TRBV4-3 and TRBJ2-5; 7 bases are a match to TRBD1. CDR3 length equals 15 residues. Germline-derived CDR1 and CDR2 are LGHNA and YSLEER. J lost 5 bases, V lost 1 base, and 7 bases had no gene match. CDR3 coding DNA: TGCGCCAGCAGCCAAGGGGCAGGGGGAGAGGAGACCCAGTACTTC. It specifies CASSQGAGGEETQYF.